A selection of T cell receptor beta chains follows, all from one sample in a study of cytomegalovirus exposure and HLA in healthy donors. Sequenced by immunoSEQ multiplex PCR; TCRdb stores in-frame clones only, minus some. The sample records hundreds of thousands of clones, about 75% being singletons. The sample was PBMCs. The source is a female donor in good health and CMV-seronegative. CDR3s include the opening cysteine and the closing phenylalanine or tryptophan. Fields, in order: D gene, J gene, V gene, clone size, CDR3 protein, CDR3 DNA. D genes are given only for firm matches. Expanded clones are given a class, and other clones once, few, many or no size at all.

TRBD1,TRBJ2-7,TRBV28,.,CASSPTGGYEQYF,TGTGCCAGCAGTCCCACAGGGGGCTACGAGCAGTACTTC
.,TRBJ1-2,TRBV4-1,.,CASSQDPGYGYTF,TGCGCCAGCAGCCAAGATCCGGGGTATGGCTACACCTTC
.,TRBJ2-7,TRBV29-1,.,CSVSRGASYEQYF,TGCAGCGTCTCCCGGGGAGCTTCCTACGAGCAGTACTTC
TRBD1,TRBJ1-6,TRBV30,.,CAWIQGTANSPLHF,TGTGCCTGGATCCAAGGGACAGCTAATTCACCCCTCCACTTT
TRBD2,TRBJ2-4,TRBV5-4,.,CASSFKVTSGRAGNIQYF,TGTGCCAGCAGTTTCAAGGTAACCAGCGGGAGAGCTGGAAACATTCAGTACTTC
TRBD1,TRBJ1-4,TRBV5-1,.,CASRAGTGGEKLFF,TGCGCCAGCAGAGCCGGGACAGGGGGGGAAAAACTGTTTTTT
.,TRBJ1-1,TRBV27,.,CASSSTGTEAFF,TGTGCCAGCAGTTCTACTGGCACTGAAGCTTTCTTT
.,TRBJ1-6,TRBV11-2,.,CASSLVILRSPLHF,TGTGCCAGCAGCTTAGTTATACTGCGCTCACCCCTCCACTTT
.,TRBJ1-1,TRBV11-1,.,CASSRQPNTEAFF,TGTGCCAGCAGCAGACAGCCTAACACTGAAGCTTTCTTT
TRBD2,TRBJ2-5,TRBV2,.,CASSDRLAGKETQYF,TGTGCCAGCAGTGATCGACTAGCGGGGAAAGAGACCCAGTACTTC
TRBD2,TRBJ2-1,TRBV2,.,CASSESSGTGNEQFF,TGTGCCAGCAGTGAATCTAGCGGGACCGGGAATGAGCAGTTCTTC
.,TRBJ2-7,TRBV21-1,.,CASSVHRGSYEQYF,TGTGCCAGCAGCGTACACAGGGGATCCTACGAGCAGTACTTC
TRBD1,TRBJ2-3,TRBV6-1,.,CASSVDRGRKDTQYF,TGTGCCAGCAGTGTGGACAGGGGGCGCAAAGATACGCAGTATTTT
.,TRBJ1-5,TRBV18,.,CASSPGRTGNQPQHF,TGTGCCAGCTCACCAGGAAGGACAGGCAATCAGCCCCAGCATTTT
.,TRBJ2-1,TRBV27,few,CASSLLSEYNEQFF,TGTGCCAGCAGTTTACTAAGCGAGTACAATGAGCAGTTCTTC
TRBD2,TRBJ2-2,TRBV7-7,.,CASSLAAGGLAGELFF,TGTGCTAGCAGCCTGGCAGCGGGAGGGCTGGCCGGGGAGCTGTTTTTT
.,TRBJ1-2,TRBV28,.,CARSRSGTKDYTF,TGTGCCAGGTCCAGATCCGGGACAAAGGACTACACCTTC
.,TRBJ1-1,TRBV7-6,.,CASSLDRARGNTEAFF,TGTGCCAGCAGCTTAGACCGAGCCCGGGGAAACACTGAAGCTTTCTTT
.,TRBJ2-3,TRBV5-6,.,CASSLVSVPDTQYF,TGTGCCAGCAGCTTGGTGTCAGTTCCAGATACGCAGTATTTT
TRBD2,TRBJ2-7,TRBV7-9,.,CSSSYASGSVPAYEQYF,TGTTCCAGCAGCTATGCTAGCGGGAGTGTACCCGCCTACGAGCAGTACTTC
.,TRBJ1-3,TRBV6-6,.,CASSSLNSGNTIYF,TGTGCCAGCAGTTCCTTAAACTCTGGAAACACCATATATTTT
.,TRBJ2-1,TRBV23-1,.,CASSLAGCGGNEQFF,TGCGCCAGCAGTCTTGCGGGCTGCGGAGGGAATGAGCAGTTCTTC
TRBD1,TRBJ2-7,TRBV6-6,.,CASSYSGQVSYEQYF,TGTGCCAGCAGTTACTCGGGACAGGTCTCCTACGAGCAGTACTTC
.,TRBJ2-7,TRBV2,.,CASSGGYEQYF,TGTGCCAGCAGTGGAGGGTACGAGCAGTACTTC
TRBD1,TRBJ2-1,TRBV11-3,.,CASSSMDRANEQFF,TGTGCCAGCAGCTCCATGGACAGGGCCAATGAGCAGTTCTTC
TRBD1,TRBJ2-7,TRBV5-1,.,CASSGGQGVHEQYF,TGCGCCAGCAGCGGCGGACAGGGGGTCCACGAGCAGTACTTC
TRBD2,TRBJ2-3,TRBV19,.,CASSSRTSANTDTQYF,TGTGCCAGTAGTTCTCGGACTAGCGCAAACACAGATACGCAGTATTTT
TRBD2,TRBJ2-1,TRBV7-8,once,CASSLVASGVNEQFF,TGTGCCAGCAGCTTAGTTGCTAGCGGGGTCAATGAGCAGTTCTTC
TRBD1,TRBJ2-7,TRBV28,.,CASSFQGARYEQYF,TGTGCCAGCAGTTTTCAGGGGGCGCGTTACGAGCAGTACTTC
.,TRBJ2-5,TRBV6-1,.,CASSEKTGQETQYF,TGTGCCAGCAGTGAGAAGACAGGCCAAGAGACCCAGTACTTC
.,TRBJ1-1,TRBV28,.,CASSEGQINTEAFF,TGTGCCAGCAGTGAGGGACAAATTAACACTGAAGCTTTCTTT
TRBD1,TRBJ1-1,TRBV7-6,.,CASSSGQVMNTEAFF,TGTGCCAGCAGCTCGGGACAGGTGATGAACACTGAAGCTTTCTTT
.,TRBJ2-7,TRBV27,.,CASSLKSGLPYEQYF,TGTGCCAGCAGTTTAAAGTCAGGTCTCCCCTACGAGCAGTACTTC
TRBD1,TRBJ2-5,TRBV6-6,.,CASSHGQGGQETQYF,TGTGCCAGCAGCCACGGACAGGGGGGGCAAGAGACCCAGTACTTC
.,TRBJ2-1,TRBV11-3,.,CASSLAGTYNEQFF,TGTGCCAGCAGCTTAGCAGGGACCTACAATGAGCAGTTCTTC
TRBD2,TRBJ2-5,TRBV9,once,CASSDGRALGETQYF,TGTGCCAGCAGCGACGGGAGGGCGTTAGGAGAGACCCAGTACTTC
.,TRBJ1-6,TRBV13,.,CASSLKALSTHASPLHF,TGTGCCAGCAGCTTAAAAGCCCTTTCCACCCATGCTTCACCCCTCCACTTT
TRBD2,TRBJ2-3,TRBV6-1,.,CASRGGAGTDTQYF,TGTGCCTCCCGGGGAGGGGCGGGCACAGATACGCAGTATTTT
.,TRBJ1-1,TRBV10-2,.,CASSKNMNTEAFF,TGCGCCAGCAGTAAGAACATGAACACTGAAGCTTTCTTT
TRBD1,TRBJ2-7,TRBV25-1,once,CASSVRGEQGDHEQYF,TGTGCCAGCAGTGTGAGGGGGGAACAGGGGGACCACGAGCAGTACTTC
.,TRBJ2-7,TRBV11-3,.,CASSSRVDSSYEQYF,TGTGCCAGCAGCTCTAGGGTCGACAGCTCCTACGAGCAGTACTTC
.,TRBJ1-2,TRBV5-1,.,CASSWGGNYGYTF,TGCGCCAGCAGCTGGGGAGGGAACTATGGCTACACCTTC
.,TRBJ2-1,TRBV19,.,CASSRASVEQFF,TGTGCCAGTAGTAGAGCTAGCGTCGAGCAGTTCTTC
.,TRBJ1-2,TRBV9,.,CASSVTGSLNYGYTF,TGTGCCAGCAGCGTAACAGGGAGCCTCAACTATGGCTACACCTTC
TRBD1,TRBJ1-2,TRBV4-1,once,CASSPGPGQGNGYTF,TGCGCCAGCAGCCCAGGTCCGGGACAGGGGAATGGCTACACCTTC
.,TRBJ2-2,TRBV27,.,CASTRGGAGTGELFF,TGTGCCAGCACCCGCGGGGGCGCAGGTACCGGGGAGCTGTTTTTT
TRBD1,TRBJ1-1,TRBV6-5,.,CASRRITGALEAFF,TGTGCCAGCAGGAGAATTACAGGGGCCCTTGAAGCTTTCTTT
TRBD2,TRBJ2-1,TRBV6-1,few,CASTTSGTIEQFF,TGTGCCAGCACGACTAGCGGGACGATTGAGCAGTTCTTC
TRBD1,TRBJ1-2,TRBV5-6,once,CASSENRGRGYGYTF,TGTGCCAGCAGCGAAAACAGGGGGCGAGGCTATGGCTACACCTTC
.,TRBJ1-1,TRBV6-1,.,CASTGGGTTEAFF,TGTGCCAGCACCGGTGGGGGGACGACTGAAGCTTTCTTT